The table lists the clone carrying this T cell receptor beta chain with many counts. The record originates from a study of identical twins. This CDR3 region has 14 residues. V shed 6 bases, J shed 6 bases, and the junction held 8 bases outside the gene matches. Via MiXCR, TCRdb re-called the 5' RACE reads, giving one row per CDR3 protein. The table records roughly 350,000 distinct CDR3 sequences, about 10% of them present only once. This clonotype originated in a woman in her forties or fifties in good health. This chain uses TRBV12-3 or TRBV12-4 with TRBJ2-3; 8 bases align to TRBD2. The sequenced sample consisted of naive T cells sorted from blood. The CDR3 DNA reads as TGTGCCAGCAGCAGTAGACTAGCGAAGGATACGCAGTATTTT. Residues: CASSSRLAKDTQYF.